These T cell receptor beta chains were read from a single sample in a study of cytomegalovirus exposure and HLA in healthy donors. Sequencing used immunoSEQ multiplex PCR; TCRdb keeps in-frame clones, though not all of them. The table shows about 130,000 clones, with about 11% occurring only once. The sequenced material came from PBMCs. These TCRs come from a woman aged 18-35 years in good health and CMV-seropositive. The CDR3 runs from the conserved cysteine through the conserved F or W. The order of the fields is J gene, clone size, CDR3 length, D gene, V gene, CDR3 protein, CDR3 DNA. A D gene is named only where the DNA matches it firmly. Where a row states a size, it is once, few, many or the class of an expanded clone; other rows omit it.

>TRBJ1-5|-|15|-|TRBV2
CASSVSLDRSQPQHF
TGTGCCAGCAGTGTCTCCTTAGATCGAAGTCAGCCCCAGCATTTT
>TRBJ1-1|-|15|TRBD1|TRBV4-2
CASSTHGTATFEAFF
TGTGCCAGCAGCACACACGGGACAGCGACTTTTGAAGCTTTCTTT
>TRBJ2-5|few|21|TRBD1|TRBV4-1
CASSQGTGGAWIAGKVETQYF
TGCGCCAGCAGCCAAGGGACAGGGGGCGCATGGATAGCGGGGAAGGTAGAGACCCAGTACTTC
>TRBJ2-1|few|16|TRBD1|TRBV5-1
CASSPIPGTANNEQFF
TGCGCCAGCAGCCCGATCCCCGGGACAGCGAACAATGAGCAGTTCTTC
>TRBJ2-7|-|15|-|TRBV4-1
CASSQGGTPTYEQYF
TGCGCCAGCAGCCAAGGCGGGACTCCTACCTACGAGCAGTACTTC
>TRBJ2-5|few|13|-|TRBV6-5
CASRQGAQETQYF
TGTGCCAGCAGGCAGGGCGCCCAAGAGACCCAGTACTTC
>TRBJ2-1|-|11|-|TRBV5-1
CASSFENEQFF
TGCGCCAGCAGCTTTGAGAATGAGCAGTTCTTC
>TRBJ1-2|few|13|TRBD1|TRBV2
CASRDRGFYGYTF
TGTGCCAGCCGGGACAGGGGCTTCTATGGCTACACCTTC
>TRBJ2-7|few|15|TRBD2|TRBV9
CASSATSGRVEEQYF
TGTGCCAGCAGCGCAACTAGCGGGAGGGTGGAAGAGCAGTACTTC
>TRBJ1-2|few|16|-|TRBV28
CASSSSRGEANYGYTF
TGTGCCAGCAGTTCTAGTCGGGGGGAAGCTAACTATGGCTACACCTTC
>TRBJ2-3|many|15|TRBD2|TRBV6-1
CASSELAGVPDTQYF
TGTGCCAGCAGTGAGCTAGCGGGAGTCCCAGATACGCAGTATTTT
>TRBJ1-2|-|16|TRBD1|TRBV4-1
CASSSPPGQGAYGYTF
TGCGCCAGCAGCTCACCACCGGGACAGGGGGCCTATGGCTACACCTTC
>TRBJ2-1|few|14|-|TRBV28
CASSPPDSANEQFF
TGTGCCAGCAGTCCGCCGGACTCAGCGAATGAGCAGTTCTTC
>TRBJ1-4|few|15|TRBD1|TRBV5-4
CASSVYRGANEKLFF
TGTGCCAGCAGCGTTTACAGGGGGGCTAATGAAAAACTGTTTTTT
>TRBJ2-3|few|16|TRBD2|TRBV28
CASSAQLARVTDTQYF
TGTGCCAGCAGTGCCCAACTAGCGAGGGTCACAGATACGCAGTATTTT